This T cell receptor beta chain was captured by sequencing in a study of neurological immune-mediated disorders. This clonotype came up many times. Its antigen is not identified. The cDNA was synthesized by means of template-switch 5'RACE, which was carried out with 10-nucleotide random UMIs. TCRdb reanalysed the 5' RACE reads using MiXCR and keeps one entry per CDR3 protein. The sample consists of 72,000 or so distinct CDR3 sequences, approximately 17% of them appearing once. Notes on the study in general: Multiple sclerosis, the disease with the least TCR clonal expansion, fell below healthy controls, whereas HTLV-1-associated myelopathy showed the most.

The unsorted libraries were generated from a total of 2 million PBMCs, which had been stored in RNAlater at -80 C. This CDR3 is 14 amino acids long. The germline V gene has CDR1 MNHEY and CDR2 SMNVEV (reference sequence). Trimming stripped 8 bases from V and 3 bases from J, with 16 bases between. Material for sequencing was PBMCs. The gene calls are TRBV27 and TRBJ1-1, with D uncertain. The receptor comes from a woman in her forties in good health. Here the CDR3 DNA reads TGTGCCAGCCGAGGGTTGCGGGAGGACACTGAAGCTTTCTTT. Amino acids: CASRGLREDTEAFF.